Reported below is one T cell receptor (beta chain). Its antigen is unidentified. These data belong to a study of CD8 T cells in Susac syndrome. On the study more broadly: Among sequenced Susac syndrome patients, six had active disease and under ten were in remission.

The CDR3 is 13 amino acids. Germline assignment: CDR1 SGHNT and CDR2 YYREEE (reference sequence). V was pared by 0 bases and J by 3 bases, with 6 bases between. A quantity of about 0.5 to 1 ug RNA underwent reverse transcription using random hexamers. One entry per CDR3 protein results from TCRdb running MiXCR on the immunoSEQ multiplex PCR reads. Among approximately 190,000 distinct CDR3 sequences listed, approximately 96% were seen once. Whole-study findings and limits: No clonal expansion appeared among CD4+ T cells in Susac patients.

This receptor was obtained from a human donor with Susac syndrome. The material sequenced was CD4+ T cells from PBMCs. The rearrangement links TRBV5-4 to TRBJ2-5; D is unclear. CDR3 sequence (DNA): TGTGCCAGCAGCTTGGATCCGGAAGAGACCCAGTACTTC. Protein sequence: CASSLDPEETQYF. Looking up the rest from reference TRBV5-4 and TRBJ2-5 gives the full variable domain: ETGVTQSPTHLIKTRGQQVTLRCSSQSGHNTVSWYQQALGQGPQFIFQYYREEENGRGNFPPRFSGLQFPNYSSELNVNALELDDSALYLCASSLDPEETQYFGPGTRLLVL.